The 19 T cell receptor beta chains listed next were all sequenced from one sample in a study of early T cells in non-severe SARS-CoV-2 infection (dated by TCRdb to the early 2020s). The library was prepared using 5' RACE. Instrument used: NextSeq 500. TCRdb's own reprocessing of the public reads used fastp at Q25 and MiXCR and kept productive beta chains. Rows are unified per CDR3 protein, each entry keeping the most common DNA and genes. Present in this sample are about 29,000 distinct CDR3 sequences, over 3.5% of which were seen just once. The ten largest account for 5.5% to 7% of the sample. The material sequenced was whole blood. Source of these receptors: an adult who was a healthcare worker with PCR-confirmed SARS-CoV-2 infection or an uninfected control (not recorded which).

This clonotype was seen many times. The chain joins TRBV6-6 to TRBJ2-7; no firm D call. The germline CDR1 and CDR2 sequences are MNHNY and SVGAGI (reference sequence). Between the trimmed V and J ends, which lost 4 bases and 6 bases, there was a span of 10 bases. This CDR3 region has 12 residues. CDR3 nucleotides: TGTGCCAGCAGTTCTACCCTTTTCGAGCAGTACTTC. It yields the protein CASSSTLFEQYF.

This clonotype showed up just a few times. The CDR3, as DNA: TGTGCCAGCAGCTTAGACTGGGTAACCTACGAGCAGTACTTC. It specifies CASSLDWVTYEQYF. The V call is TRBV11-2, the J call TRBJ2-7; D unclear. Germline V lookup: CDR1 SGHAT, CDR2 FQNNGV. There are 14 residues in the CDR3. Trimming left V 0 bases short and J 2 bases short, with 8 bases between.

This clonotype was seen many times. Here the CDR3 reads CSVARGEETQYF. As DNA, the CDR3 is TGCAGCGTCGCCAGGGGTGAAGAGACCCAGTACTTC. The gene calls are TRBV29-1 and TRBJ2-5; the D gene is possibly TRBD1 (6 bases). CDR3 length: 12 amino acids. Trimming took off 6 bases at V and 3 bases at J, with 11 bases between the two ends. Germline values: CDR1 SQVTM, CDR2 ANQGSEA.

In its sample, this clonotype was seen a few times. V and J are TRBV7-7 and TRBJ2-7; D call uncertain. Germline V gives CDR1 SSHAT, CDR2 FNYEAQ (reference sequence). Trimming removed 1 base at V and 2 bases at J, with 6 bases between. This CDR3 comprises 13 residues. In DNA form, the CDR3 reads TGTGCCAGCAGCTTAGGAACAGCCTACGAGCAGTACTTC. This sequence encodes CASSLGTAYEQYF.

This clonotype was seen repeatedly, ten times or more. The V and J genes are TRBV20-1 and TRBJ2-1; TRBD1 is a possible D gene (5 bases). Germline-derived CDR1 and CDR2 are DFQATT and SNEGSKA (reference sequence). The CDR3 contains 12 residues. With 6 bases removed from V and 4 bases from J, the gap between germline ends came to 10 bases. CDR3 sequence reads: CSAIDSYNEQFF. Here the CDR3 DNA reads TGCAGTGCCATCGACAGTTACAATGAGCAGTTCTTC.

This clonotype was observed at least ten times. CDR3 sequence reads: CASSQASILGTQYF. CDR3 coding DNA: TGCGCCAGCAGCCAAGCTTCAATTTTAGGGACCCAGTACTTC. The V gene is TRBV4-1, the J gene TRBJ2-5; no clear D. CDR3 length: 14 residues. Trimming removed 1 base at V and 7 bases at J, with 13 bases between. Germline CDR1 reads MGHRA; CDR2 reads YSYEKL.

This clonotype was counted many times. The genes are TRBV6-2 or TRBV6-3 and TRBJ2-7; TRBD1 is a possible D gene (5 bases). Germline V gene sequence: CDR1 MNHEY, CDR2 SVGEGT. The germline V and J ends were trimmed by 2 bases and 5 bases, with 7 bases remaining between them. The CDR3 loop spans 12 amino acids. CDR3: CASSYPGNEQYF. CDR3 coding DNA: TGTGCCAGCAGTTACCCAGGGAACGAGCAGTACTTC.

In this sample, this clonotype turned up a few times. The chain carries TRBV7-2 and TRBJ2-1, with no clear D. Germline V CDR1 and CDR2: SGHTA, FQGNSA. V lost 5 bases, J lost 10 bases, and 15 bases lay in between. This CDR3 is built from 13 residues. CDR3 bases: TGTGCCAGCAGCCCCTTTGGCAATCGCGAGCAGTTCTTC. Translating it yields CASSPFGNREQFF.

This clonotype was counted many times. This chain links TRBV5-6 with TRBJ2-7; D is undetermined. CDR3 length: 14 amino acids. CDR1 SGHDT and CDR2 YYEEEE come from the germline V gene. Trimming stripped 5 bases from V and 0 bases from J, with 12 bases between. The CDR3 coding sequence is TGTGCCAGCAGTCCGGACGGAAGCTCCTACGAGCAGTACTTC. Protein sequence: CASSPDGSSYEQYF.

Turning to this clonotype: One base away lies a much larger clone, so this may be a sequencing read error. This sequence joins TRBV5-1 and TRBJ2-2; D is possibly TRBD2 (5 bases). This CDR3 has 15 amino acids. CDR1 and CDR2 from the germline V gene are SGHRS and YFSETQ. The CDR3, as DNA: TGCGCCAGCAGCCTAGATGTGAGGAACACCGGGGAGCTGTTATTT. It codes for CASSLDVRNTGELLF.

This clonotype appeared a single time. This may be a read error, as it is one base from a much larger clone. The J gene is TRBJ1-2, the V gene TRBV10-3; 8 bases line up with TRBD1. The CDR3 sequence is 13 residues long. CDR1 and CDR2 (germline): ENHRY, SYGVKD. CDR3 nucleotides: TGTGTCATCAAAGGACAGGGCACCTATGGCTACACCTTC. This gives the protein CVIKGQGTYGYTF.

This clonotype was observed at least ten times. This rearrangement joins TRBV9 to TRBJ2-3; TRBD2 agrees at 13 bases. The germline V gene has CDR1 SGDLS and CDR2 YYNGEE. With V trimmed by 0 bases and J by 6 bases, 10 bases remained unmatched. The CDR3 has 18 residues. CDR3 nucleotides: TGTGCCAGCAGCGTAGTCGGGACTAGCGGGATAGCCATGGATACGCAGTATTTT. This encodes CASSVVGTSGIAMDTQYF.

This clonotype came up many times. The chain couples TRBV6-6 to TRBJ1-2, with D possibly being TRBD1 (5 bases). This CDR3 has 15 amino acids. Trimming took off 5 bases at V and 5 bases at J, with 18 bases between the two ends. Germline loops: CDR1 MNHNY, CDR2 SVGAGI (reference sequence). This CDR3 reads CASSQLGADLYGYTF. CDR3 coding DNA: TGTGCCAGCAGTCAACTCGGGGCAGATCTTTATGGCTACACCTTC.

This clonotype was recorded many times. The gene calls are TRBV15 and TRBJ2-1, with 8 bases lining up with TRBD2. The germline V gene has CDR1 LNHNV and CDR2 YYDKDF (reference sequence). With V trimmed by 6 bases and J by 7 bases, 2 bases remained unmatched. This CDR3 has 12 amino acids. The CDR3 loop reads CATSRGGNEQFF. CDR3 coding DNA: TGTGCCACCAGTCGCGGGGGGAATGAGCAGTTCTTC. The whole variable domain, remainder taken from reference TRBV15 and TRBJ2-1, is DAMVIQNPRYQVTQFGKPVTLSCSQTLNHNVMYWYQQKSSQAPKLLFHYYDKDFNNEADTPDNFQSRRPNTSFCFLDIRSPGLGDTAMYLCATSRGGNEQFFGPGTRLTVL.

CDR3 DNA: TGCGCCAGCAGCTTGGGGACAGGGGGCGTGGGCAATGAGCAGTTCTTC. This gives the protein CASSLGTGGVGNEQFF. The genes are TRBV5-1 and TRBJ2-1; 11 positions agree with TRBD1. Trimming took 0 bases from V and 6 from J; bases not matched to a gene: 5. The CDR3 spans 16 residues. CDR1 and CDR2 from the germline V gene are SGHRS and YFSETQ.

The rearrangement uses TRBV2 and TRBJ2-1; 10 bases line up with TRBD2. This CDR3 is 15 amino acids long. With V trimmed by 11 bases and J by 3 bases, 10 bases remained unmatched. The germline V gene encodes CDR1 SNHLY and CDR2 FYNNEI. CDR3 region: CAGTSGELLYNEQFF. DNA for the CDR3: TGTGCCGGTACTAGCGGGGAGCTTCTCTACAATGAGCAGTTCTTC.

This clonotype was recorded many times. The rearrangement links TRBV27 to TRBJ1-3; D not resolved. V was cut by 3 bases and J by 0 bases, with 12 bases left in between. The CDR3 is made up of 16 amino acids. The germline V gene encodes CDR1 MNHEY and CDR2 SMNVEV (reference sequence). DNA of the CDR3: TGTGCCAGCAGTTTCCTCCCGGGATTCTCTGGAAACACCATATATTTT. Protein: CASSFLPGFSGNTIYF.

This clonotype was counted at least ten times. The chain is built from TRBV11-2 and TRBJ1-5; D is undetermined. The CDR3 covers 13 residues. Germline CDR1 reads SGHAT; CDR2 reads FQNNGV. V was pared by 0 bases and J by 6 bases, with 6 bases between. CDR3 DNA: TGTGCCAGCAGCTTAGAGGCCGCTCAGCCCCAGCATTTT. This sequence encodes CASSLEAAQPQHF.

This clonotype came up a few times. The chain is built from TRBV5-4 and TRBJ2-2; 7 bases fit TRBD1. Trimming at V came to 4 bases and at J to 1 base, leaving 1 base not matched to a gene. There are 14 residues in the CDR3. CDR1 and CDR2 from the germline V gene are SGHNT and YYREEE (reference sequence). The CDR3 DNA is TGTGCCAGCAGCCGGACAGGGAACACCGGGGAGCTGTTTTTT. Its protein product is CASSRTGNTGELFF.